Below, 18 T cell receptor beta chains from the same sample are listed, as sequenced in a study of OX40 agonist ivuxolimab in advanced cancers. The data were produced by immunoSEQ multiplex PCR, yet TCRdb's version contains in-frame clones alone and is incomplete. Of tens of thousands of clones listed, about 93% are singletons. This sample comprised CD4+ or CD8+ T cells sorted from blood, obtained in a trial of the OX40 agonist ivuxolimab. The receptors were gathered from an adult with an advanced solid tumor such as melanoma, head and neck, liver or kidney cancer.

V gene TRBV4-3 combines with J gene TRBJ1-5; no firm D call. Trimming took 4 bases from V and 4 from J, leaving 17 bases between them. CDR3 size: 16 residues. The V gene's germline CDR1 is LGHNA and CDR2 YSLEER. CDR3 residues: CASSRRTHALNQPQHF. CDR3 DNA: TGCGCCAGCAGCCGCAGGACCCACGCCCTGAATCAGCCCCAGCATTTT.

This clone has just one count. This sequence joins TRBV5-5 and TRBJ2-7; no clear D. This CDR3 is 13 amino acids long. CDR1 is SGHKS and CDR2 is YYEKEE in the germline V gene (reference sequence). With 5 bases removed from V and 4 bases from J, the gap between germline ends came to 13 bases. This chain's CDR3 is CASRLAPPYEQYF. The CDR3 nucleotides are TGTGCCAGCAGGCTGGCCCCCCCATACGAGCAGTACTTC.

The chain employs TRBV5-4 and TRBJ2-1; 10 bases line up with TRBD2. Trimming cost V 0 bases and J 7 bases; bases outside gene matches: 4. Per germline, CDR1 SGHNT and CDR2 YYREEE (reference sequence). The CDR3 has 15 residues. CDR3: CASSLELAGMNEQFF. The DNA of the CDR3 is TGTGCCAGCAGCTTGGAACTAGCGGGAATGAATGAGCAGTTCTTC. Looking up the rest from reference TRBV5-4 and TRBJ2-1 gives the full variable domain: ETGVTQSPTHLIKTRGQQVTLRCSSQSGHNTVSWYQQALGQGPQFIFQYYREEENGRGNFPPRFSGLQFPNYSSELNVNALELDDSALYLCASSLELAGMNEQFFGPGTRLTVL.

The V gene is TRBV27, the J gene TRBJ1-5; 7 bases are shared with TRBD1. V lost 6 bases and J lost 2; bases outside the gene matches: 10. The CDR3 consists of 16 residues. The germline V gene has CDR1 MNHEY and CDR2 SMNVEV (reference sequence). The CDR3 sequence is CASRYQGGVGNQPQHF. The CDR3 bases are TGTGCCAGCAGATATCAAGGGGGCGTCGGCAATCAGCCCCAGCATTTT.

The chain has TRBV4-3 and TRBJ2-7; D unresolved. CDR1 is LGHNA, CDR2 YSLEER, per germline. The CDR3 contains 14 residues. Deletions cut 1 base from V and 3 bases from J, with 10 bases between. In DNA, the CDR3 is TGCGCCAGCAGCCAAGGTGTTACAGTCTACGAGCAGTACTTC. Protein: CASSQGVTVYEQYF.

V gene TRBV4-1 combines with J gene TRBJ2-3; 9 bases map to TRBD2. The CDR3 length is 15 residues. Germline V CDR1 and CDR2: MGHRA, YSYEKL. J was trimmed by 4 bases and V by 1 base; bases with no gene match: 3. In DNA, the CDR3 is TGCGCCAGCAGCCAAGGGGCGGGGGGGCCAGATACGCAGTATTTT. Translation: CASSQGAGGPDTQYF.

The V and J genes are TRBV12-5 and TRBJ2-2; D is unresolved. CDR1 and CDR2 (germline): LGHNT, FRNRAP. The ends were cut back, 6 bases at V and 10 bases at J, with 12 bases in the middle. There are 12 residues in the CDR3. CDR3 region: CASGLPGEELFF. The CDR3 DNA reads as TGTGCTAGTGGCCTCCCCGGCGAGGAGCTGTTTTTT.

This clone was counted once. The J gene is TRBJ2-5, the V gene TRBV6-5, with a possible D match to TRBD1 (6 bases). The CDR3 consists of 15 residues. The ends were cut back, 0 bases at V and 5 bases at J, with 13 bases in the middle. Germline values: CDR1 MNHEY, CDR2 SVGAGI. The CDR3 protein is CASSYSDSPFETQYF. The CDR3 DNA follows: TGTGCCAGCAGTTACTCGGACAGTCCCTTTGAGACCCAGTACTTC.

The rearrangement links TRBV27 to TRBJ2-7; TRBD1 or TRBD2 may be the D gene (5 bases each). The CDR3 is 15 amino acids. The germline V gene encodes CDR1 MNHEY and CDR2 SMNVEV (reference sequence). The V end lost 7 bases, the J end lost 5 bases, and 21 bases lay between the germline ends. CDR3 residues: CASTQYGVRGDEQYF. The DNA of the CDR3 is TGTGCCAGCACCCAATACGGGGTAAGGGGCGACGAGCAGTACTTC.

The genes are TRBV30 and TRBJ1-2; 9 bases align to TRBD1. Germline CDR1 GTSNPN, CDR2 SVGIG (reference sequence). The CDR3 extends over 15 amino acids. V shed 5 bases, J shed 4 bases, and the junction held 11 bases outside the gene matches. The CDR3, as DNA: TGTGCCTGGGAAAAAACAGGGGGCGCCGGCTATGGCTACACCTTC. This translates into CAWEKTGGAGYGYTF.

The chain has TRBV6-6 and TRBJ2-7; 9 nucleotides agree with TRBD1. Germline CDR1 MNHNY, CDR2 SVGAGI (reference sequence). The V gene end was trimmed by 6 bases and the J gene end by 4 bases; junction bases not matched to a gene: 7. This CDR3 region has 14 residues. The DNA of the CDR3 is TGTGCCAGCAGACAGGGGACAGGGATTTACGAGCAGTACTTC. Translation: CASRQGTGIYEQYF.

The chain couples TRBV6-5 to TRBJ1-3, with D perhaps matching TRBD1 (6 bases). V was pared by 2 bases and J by 4 bases, with 12 bases between. CDR3 length: 15 residues. Germline lookup yields CDR1 MNHEY and CDR2 SVGAGI. For the CDR3, the DNA is TGTGCCAGCAGTTACGGAACAGGGTCCGGAAACACCATATATTTT. Translation: CASSYGTGSGNTIYF.

The V gene is TRBV4-1, the J gene TRBJ1-1; 9 bases are a match to TRBD1. The CDR3 is 17 amino acids. Unmatched junction bases numbered 12, after V lost 5 bases and J lost 2 bases. From germline, CDR1 is MGHRA and CDR2 YSYEKL. Here the CDR3 reads CASSTVPGQGVNTEAFF. The CDR3 DNA reads TGCGCCAGCAGCACCGTACCGGGACAGGGAGTAAACACTGAAGCTTTCTTT.

About this clone itself: Here the CDR3 omits its conserved ending phenylalanine or tryptophan, so a read error is the likely source. This rearrangement joins TRBV29-1 to TRBJ1-2; TRBD1 matches 8 bases. V was pared by 6 bases and J by 8 bases, with 5 bases of the junction left unmatched. Germline CDR1 reads SQVTM; CDR2 reads ANQGSEA. This CDR3 region has 11 residues. The CDR3 loop reads CSVTQGGGYTL. As DNA, the CDR3 is TGCAGCGTCACACAGGGGGGCGGCTACACCCTC.

This clone was seen just once. The chain links TRBV19 to TRBJ1-2; TRBD1 matches 8 bases. CDR3 length: 13 residues. The V and J ends lost 6 bases and 6 bases, in that order; junction bases with no gene match: 6. Per germline, CDR1 LNHDA and CDR2 SQIVND (reference sequence). CDR3 residues: CASSGQGADGYTF. The CDR3 DNA reads TGTGCCAGTAGCGGCCAGGGGGCGGATGGCTACACCTTC.

The genes are TRBV7-3 and TRBJ1-1, with D maybe TRBD1 (5 bases). Germline CDR1 is SGHTA and CDR2 is FQGTGA. Deletions cut 3 bases from V and 1 base from J, with 9 bases between. The CDR3 is 14 amino acids. The CDR3 nucleotides are TGTGCCAGCAGCTTGTCTGGGGGGAACACTGAAGCTTTCTTT. Translated: CASSLSGGNTEAFF.

V is TRBV6-5 and J is TRBJ1-4; D is possibly TRBD1 (5 bases). The CDR3 is made up of 13 amino acids. Germline CDR1 is MNHEY and CDR2 is SVGAGI. Deletions cut 2 bases from V and 8 bases from J, with 9 bases between. The CDR3 DNA follows: TGTGCCAGCAGTTACAGGGGAGGGGAAAAACTGTTTTTT. This sequence encodes CASSYRGGEKLFF.

The gene calls are TRBV19 and TRBJ2-3; maybe TRBD2 (5 bases). Germline lookup yields CDR1 LNHDA and CDR2 SQIVND (reference sequence). V was trimmed by 1 base and J by 0 bases, leaving 14 bases between them. This CDR3 comprises 17 residues. In DNA, the CDR3 is TGTGCCAGTAGTATAGTTTTTTGGTCGGGGAGCACAGATACGCAGTATTTT. Amino acids: CASSIVFWSGSTDTQYF.